This T cell receptor (beta chain) was found in a study of T cell responses to AZD1222 COVID-19 vaccine. This CDR3 region has 13 residues. V was cut by 3 bases and J by 4 bases, with 7 bases left in between. Germline V gene lookup returns CDR1 LNHDA and CDR2 SQIVND (reference sequence). Data came from immunoSEQ multiplex PCR; TCRdb stores just in-frame clones and leaves some out. The sample carries about 110,000 clones, about 94% recorded once. The rearrangement uses TRBV19 and TRBJ1-5; no clear D. The clonotype originates from an adult in good health. The sequences come from peripheral blood, collected on day 0 of AZD1222 vaccination. The CDR3 is CASSIGTNQPQHF. Here the CDR3 DNA reads TGTGCCAGTAGTATTGGTACAAATCAGCCCCAGCATTTT.